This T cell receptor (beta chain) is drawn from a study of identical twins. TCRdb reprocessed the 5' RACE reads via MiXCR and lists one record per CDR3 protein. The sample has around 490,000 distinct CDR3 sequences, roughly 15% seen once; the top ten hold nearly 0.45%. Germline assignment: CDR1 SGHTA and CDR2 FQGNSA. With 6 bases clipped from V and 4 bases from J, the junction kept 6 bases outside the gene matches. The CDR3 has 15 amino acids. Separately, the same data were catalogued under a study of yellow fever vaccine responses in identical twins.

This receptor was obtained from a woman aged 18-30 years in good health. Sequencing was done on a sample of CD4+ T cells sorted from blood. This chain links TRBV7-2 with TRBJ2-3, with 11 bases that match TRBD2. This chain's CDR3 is CASRSWTSGSDTQYF. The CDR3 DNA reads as TGTGCCAGCAGAAGCTGGACTAGCGGGTCAGATACGCAGTATTTT.